This entry describes one TCR beta chain. Its target is not known. This specimen comes from a study of prognosis after radiotherapy for stage I lung cancer. Overall study: All non-small cell lung cancer patients were considered medically inoperable. Several patients had distant metastases at a median of about seven months after radiotherapy, and about 14 showed no significant progression.

From genomic DNA, TCR beta CDR3 was amplified by two-round multiplex PCR. Primers were specific to each TRBV and TRBJ gene in first-round PCR. MiXCR, run by TCRdb on the multiplex PCR reads, gives a single entry per CDR3 protein. The sample carries 12,000 or so distinct CDR3 sequences, roughly a third recorded once. Study-wide results and limits: Compared with a median of about 10,000 beforehand, unique TCR clone counts dropped to around 7,000 after stereotactic body radiation therapy.

Germline V gives CDR1 MNHEY, CDR2 SMNVEV (reference sequence). Trimming shortened V by 5 bases and J by 16 bases, and 21 bases separated the two germline ends. The CDR3 loop spans 13 amino acids. At both of two time points, roughly 6.4 milliliters of peripheral blood were drawn. Sample: PBMCs, taken before or after stereotactic body radiation therapy (not recorded which). The chain uses TRBV27 and TRBJ1-5; D might be TRBD1 (5 bases). This receptor was identified in a donor at least 50 years old with non-small cell lung cancer. CDR3 residues: CASSIRDWGEPHF. CDR3 nucleotides: TGTGCCAGCAGTATCCGCGACTGGGGCGAGCCCCATTTT.